Each of the 5 T cell receptor beta chains below was sequenced from the same sample in a study of T-cell reconstitution after alpha-beta-depleted transplantation in children. Preparation of the TCRbeta library used unique molecular identifiers. TCRdb processed the PCR reads anew with MiXCR; each CDR3 protein has one entry. The table includes 530,000 or so distinct CDR3 sequences, 25% to 30% detected once. The material was PBMCs, obtained before TCRalphabeta/CD19-depleted stem cell transplant. The source is a boy under three years old with Wiskott-Aldrich syndrome, due to receive a stem cell transplant.

This clonotype came up a few times. The rearrangement joins TRBV29-1 to TRBJ2-6; no reliable D call. The germline V and J ends were trimmed by 5 bases and 1 base, with 6 bases remaining between them. The CDR3 has 13 residues. Germline-derived CDR1 and CDR2 are SQVTM and ANQGSEA. Here the CDR3 reads CSVYTSGANVLTF. The CDR3 region has the DNA TGCAGCGTTTATACTTCTGGGGCCAACGTCCTGACTTTC.

The chain carries TRBV5-1 and TRBJ2-7, with TRBD1 matching over 9 bases. The CDR3 is made up of 17 amino acids. The V and J ends lost 6 bases and 4 bases, in that order; junction bases with no gene match: 17. Germline lookup yields CDR1 SGHRS and CDR2 YFSETQ. CDR3 DNA sequence: TGCGCCAGCAATCCCGGGACAGGGATCGCTAGCGGATACGAGCAGTACTTC. Translation: CASNPGTGIASGYEQYF.

This clonotype came up a few times. The chain uses TRBV4-1 and TRBJ2-7, with 7 bases lining up with TRBD1. The trim removed 0 bases at V and 4 bases at J, leaving 15 bases unmatched. The germline CDR1 and CDR2 sequences are MGHRA and YSYEKL. The CDR3 runs 18 residues. The CDR3 coding sequence is TGCGCCAGCAGCCAAGATCCAGAGAGACGACAGGGTTCGTACGAGCAGTACTTC. This translates into CASSQDPERRQGSYEQYF.

The chain joins TRBV4-1 to TRBJ2-5, with 12 bases identical to TRBD1. CDR3 size: 16 residues. Germline V gene data show CDR1 as MGHRA and CDR2 as YSYEKL. J was trimmed by 4 bases and V by 2 bases; bases with no gene match: 5. In DNA form, the CDR3 reads TGCGCCAGCAGCCAACCCCGGGACAGGGGGCGAGAGACCCAGTACTTC. It is translated as CASSQPRDRGRETQYF.

V usage is TRBV5-1 and J usage is TRBJ1-1, with 7 positions matching TRBD1. Germline CDR1 is SGHRS and CDR2 is YFSETQ. CDR3 length: 15 amino acids. V shed 5 bases, J shed 4 bases, and the junction held 11 bases outside the gene matches. CDR3 in DNA: TGCGCCAGCAGGACAGGGTCGATAGTGGGCACTGAAGCTTTCTTT. Translated, it gives CASRTGSIVGTEAFF.